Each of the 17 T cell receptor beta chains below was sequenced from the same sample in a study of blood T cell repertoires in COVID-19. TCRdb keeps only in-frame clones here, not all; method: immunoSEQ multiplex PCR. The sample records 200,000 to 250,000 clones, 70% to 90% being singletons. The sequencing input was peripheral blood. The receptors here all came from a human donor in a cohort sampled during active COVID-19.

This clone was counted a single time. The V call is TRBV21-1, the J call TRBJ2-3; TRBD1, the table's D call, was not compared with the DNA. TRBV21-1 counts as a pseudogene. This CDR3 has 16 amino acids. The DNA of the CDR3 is TGTGCCAGCAGCAAAGCGCGGGCAGGGGGAACAGATACGCAGTATTTT. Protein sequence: CASSKARAGGTDTQYF.

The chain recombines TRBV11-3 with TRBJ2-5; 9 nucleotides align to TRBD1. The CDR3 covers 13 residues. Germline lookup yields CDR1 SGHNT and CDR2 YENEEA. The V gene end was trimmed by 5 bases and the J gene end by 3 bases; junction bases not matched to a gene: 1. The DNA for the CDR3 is TGTGCCAGCAGCCGGACAGGGGAAGAGACCCAGTACTTC. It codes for CASSRTGEETQYF.

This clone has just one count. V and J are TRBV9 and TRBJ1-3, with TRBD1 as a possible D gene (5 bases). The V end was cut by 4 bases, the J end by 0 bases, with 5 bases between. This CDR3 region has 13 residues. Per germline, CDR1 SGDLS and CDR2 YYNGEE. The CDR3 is CASSQGSGNTIYF. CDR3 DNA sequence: TGTGCCAGCAGCCAGGGCTCTGGAAACACCATATATTTT.

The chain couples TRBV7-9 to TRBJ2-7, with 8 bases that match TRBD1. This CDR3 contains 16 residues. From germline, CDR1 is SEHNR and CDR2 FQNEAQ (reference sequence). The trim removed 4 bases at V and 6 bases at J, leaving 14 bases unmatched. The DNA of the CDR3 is TGTGCCAGCAGCTCTACAGACAGGGGTAGATCTGGCGAGCAGTACTTC. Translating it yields CASSSTDRGRSGEQYF.

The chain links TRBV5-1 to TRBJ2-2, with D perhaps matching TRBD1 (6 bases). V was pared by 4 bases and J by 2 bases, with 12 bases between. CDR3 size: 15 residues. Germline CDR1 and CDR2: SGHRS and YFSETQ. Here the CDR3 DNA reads TGCGCCAGCAGCCCGCCGACAGGTAACACCGGGGAGCTGTTTTTT. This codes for CASSPPTGNTGELFF.

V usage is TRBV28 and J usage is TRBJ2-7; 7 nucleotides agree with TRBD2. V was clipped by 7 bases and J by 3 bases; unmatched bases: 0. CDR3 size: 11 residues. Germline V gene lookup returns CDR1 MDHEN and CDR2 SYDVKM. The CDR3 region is CASTGGYEQYF. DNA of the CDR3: TGTGCCAGCACGGGAGGCTACGAGCAGTACTTC.

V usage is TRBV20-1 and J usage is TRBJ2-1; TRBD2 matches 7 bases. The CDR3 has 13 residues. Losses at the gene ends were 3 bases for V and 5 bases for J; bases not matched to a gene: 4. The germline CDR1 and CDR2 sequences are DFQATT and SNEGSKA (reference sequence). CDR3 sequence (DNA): TGCAGTGCTAGTCCAGCGGGGCACAATGAGCAGTTCTTC. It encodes CSASPAGHNEQFF.

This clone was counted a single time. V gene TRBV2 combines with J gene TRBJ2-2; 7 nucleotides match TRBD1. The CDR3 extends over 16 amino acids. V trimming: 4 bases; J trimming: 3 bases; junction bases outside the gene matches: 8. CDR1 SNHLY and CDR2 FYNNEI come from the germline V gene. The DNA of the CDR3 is TGTGCCAGCAGTGGGGGGAGAACAGGGGACACCGGGGAGCTGTTTTTT. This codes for CASSGGRTGDTGELFF.

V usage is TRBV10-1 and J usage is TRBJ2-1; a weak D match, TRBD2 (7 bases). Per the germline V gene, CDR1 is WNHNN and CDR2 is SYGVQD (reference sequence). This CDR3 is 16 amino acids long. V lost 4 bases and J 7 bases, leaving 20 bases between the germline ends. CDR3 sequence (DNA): TGCGCCAGCAGTGCCCGAGGGGGGGGTGCTGGGAATGAGCAGTTCTTC. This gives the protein CASSARGGGAGNEQFF.

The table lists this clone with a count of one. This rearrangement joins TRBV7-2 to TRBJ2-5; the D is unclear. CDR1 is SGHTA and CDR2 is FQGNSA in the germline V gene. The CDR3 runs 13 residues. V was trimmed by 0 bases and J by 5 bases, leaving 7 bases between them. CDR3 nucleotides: TGTGCCAGCAGCTTAGCGCTAGGCGAGACCCAGTACTTC. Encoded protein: CASSLALGETQYF.

DNA for the CDR3: TGTGCCAGCAGTATACGCCGACAGGGTTCAGGGGAGCAGTACTTC. Protein product: CASSIRRQGSGEQYF. The chain employs TRBV6-5 and TRBJ2-7; 7 nucleotides match TRBD1. Germline V gene data show CDR1 as MNHEY and CDR2 as SVGAGI. This CDR3 has 15 residues. The V and J ends lost 5 bases and 7 bases, in that order; junction bases with no gene match: 14.

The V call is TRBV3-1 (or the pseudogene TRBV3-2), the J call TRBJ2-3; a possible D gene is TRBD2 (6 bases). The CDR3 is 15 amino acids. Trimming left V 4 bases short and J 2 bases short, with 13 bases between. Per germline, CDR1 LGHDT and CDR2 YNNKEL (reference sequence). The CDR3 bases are TGTGCCAGCAGCCGTCAGAGGGACTCCACAGATACGCAGTATTTT. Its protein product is CASSRQRDSTDTQYF.

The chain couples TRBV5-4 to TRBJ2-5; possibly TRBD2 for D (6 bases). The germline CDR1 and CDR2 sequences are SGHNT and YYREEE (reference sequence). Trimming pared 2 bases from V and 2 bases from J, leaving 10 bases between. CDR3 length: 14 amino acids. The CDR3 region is CASSLLAGQETQYF. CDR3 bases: TGTGCCAGCAGCTTACTAGCCGGGCAAGAGACCCAGTACTTC.

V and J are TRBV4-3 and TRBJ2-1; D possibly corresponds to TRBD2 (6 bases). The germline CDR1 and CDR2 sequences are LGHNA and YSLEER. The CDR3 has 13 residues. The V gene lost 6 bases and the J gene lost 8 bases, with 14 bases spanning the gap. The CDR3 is CASSGVGGHEQFF. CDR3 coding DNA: TGCGCCAGCAGTGGGGTTGGAGGGCATGAGCAGTTCTTC.

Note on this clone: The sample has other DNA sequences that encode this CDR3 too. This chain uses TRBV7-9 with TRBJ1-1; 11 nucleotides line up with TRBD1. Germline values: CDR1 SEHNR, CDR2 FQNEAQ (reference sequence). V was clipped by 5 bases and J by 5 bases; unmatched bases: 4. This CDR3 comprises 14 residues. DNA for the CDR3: TGTGCCAGCAGCCCCGGGACAGGGGGGACTGAAGCTTTCTTT. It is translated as CASSPGTGGTEAFF.

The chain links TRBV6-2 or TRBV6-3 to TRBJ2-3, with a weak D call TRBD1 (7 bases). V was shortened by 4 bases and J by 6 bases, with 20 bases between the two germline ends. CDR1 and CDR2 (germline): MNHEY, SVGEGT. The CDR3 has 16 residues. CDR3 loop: CASSFRGVRPTDTQYF. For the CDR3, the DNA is TGTGCCAGCAGTTTCAGGGGGGTCAGACCCACGGATACGCAGTATTTT.

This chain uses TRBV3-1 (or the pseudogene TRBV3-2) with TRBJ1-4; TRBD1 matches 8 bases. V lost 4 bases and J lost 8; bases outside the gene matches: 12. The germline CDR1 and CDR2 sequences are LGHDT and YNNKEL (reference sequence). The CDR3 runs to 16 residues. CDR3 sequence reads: CASSPELDRGDEKLFF. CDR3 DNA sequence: TGTGCCAGCAGCCCAGAGCTCGACAGGGGTGACGAAAAACTGTTTTTT.